One sample yielded the 2 T cell receptor beta chains listed below, sequenced in a study of T cell responses to AZD1222 COVID-19 vaccine. Libraries were prepared by immunoSEQ multiplex PCR; TCRdb keeps only in-frame clonotypes and omits some of them. The sample lists some 150,000 clones; about nine tenths were seen once. The sequencing used peripheral blood, collected on day 0 of AZD1222 vaccination. The receptors come from an adult in good health.

The gene calls are TRBV7-9 and TRBJ1-1, with D tentatively TRBD1 (6 bases). Looked up from germline, CDR1 is SEHNR and CDR2 is FQNEAQ (reference sequence). The CDR3 is made up of 14 amino acids. V shed 4 bases and J shed 2 bases, with 11 bases lying between them. The CDR3 sequence is CASSSSGQNTEAFF. The CDR3 DNA reads TGTGCCAGCAGCTCATCGGGACAAAACACTGAAGCTTTCTTT.

This chain uses TRBV27 with TRBJ2-5, with 8 nucleotides matching TRBD1. The CDR3 runs 13 residues. Looked up from germline, CDR1 is MNHEY and CDR2 is SMNVEV (reference sequence). With 6 bases clipped from V and 4 bases from J, the junction kept 4 bases outside the gene matches. CDR3 loop: CASRRTGGETQYF. The CDR3 DNA reads TGTGCCAGCAGGAGAACAGGGGGAGAGACCCAGTACTTC.